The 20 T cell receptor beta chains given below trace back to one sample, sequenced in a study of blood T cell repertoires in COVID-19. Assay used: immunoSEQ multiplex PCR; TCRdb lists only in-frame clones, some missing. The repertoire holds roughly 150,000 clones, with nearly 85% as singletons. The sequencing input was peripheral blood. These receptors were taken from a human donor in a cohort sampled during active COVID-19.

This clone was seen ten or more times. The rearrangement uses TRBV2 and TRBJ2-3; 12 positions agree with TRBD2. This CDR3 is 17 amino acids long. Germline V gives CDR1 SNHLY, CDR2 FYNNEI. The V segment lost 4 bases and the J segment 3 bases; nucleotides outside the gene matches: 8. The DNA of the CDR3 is TGTGCCAGCAGTGCTAACCCTAGCGGGAGGGCGACAGATACGCAGTATTTT. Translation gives CASSANPSGRATDTQYF.

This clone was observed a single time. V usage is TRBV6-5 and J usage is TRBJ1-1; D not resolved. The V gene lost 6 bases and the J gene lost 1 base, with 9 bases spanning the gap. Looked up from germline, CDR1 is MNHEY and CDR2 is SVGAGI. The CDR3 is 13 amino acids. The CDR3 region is CASSSTWNTEAFF. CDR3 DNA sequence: TGTGCCAGCAGCTCTACTTGGAACACTGAAGCTTTCTTT.

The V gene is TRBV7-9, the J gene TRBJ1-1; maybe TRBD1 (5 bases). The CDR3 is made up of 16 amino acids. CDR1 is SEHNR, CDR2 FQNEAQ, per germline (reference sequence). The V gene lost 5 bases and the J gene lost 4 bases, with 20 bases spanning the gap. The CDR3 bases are TGTGCCAGCAGCCTCGGGGCAGGGCGGGGGGTCACTGAAGCTTTCTTT. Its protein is CASSLGAGRGVTEAFF.

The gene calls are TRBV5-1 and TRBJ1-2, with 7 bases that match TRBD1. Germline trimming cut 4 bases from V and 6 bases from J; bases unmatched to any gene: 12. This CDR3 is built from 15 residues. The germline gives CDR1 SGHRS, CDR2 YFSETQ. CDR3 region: CASSPNPTGQDGYTF. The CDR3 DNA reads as TGCGCCAGCAGCCCAAACCCGACAGGGCAGGATGGCTACACCTTC.

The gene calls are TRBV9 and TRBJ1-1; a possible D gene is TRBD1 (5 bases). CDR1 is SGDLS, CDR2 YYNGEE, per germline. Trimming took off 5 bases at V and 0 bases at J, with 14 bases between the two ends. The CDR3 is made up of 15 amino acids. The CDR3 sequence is CASRRGSGMNTEAFF. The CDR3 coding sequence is TGTGCCAGCAGGCGGGGGAGCGGTATGAACACTGAAGCTTTCTTT.

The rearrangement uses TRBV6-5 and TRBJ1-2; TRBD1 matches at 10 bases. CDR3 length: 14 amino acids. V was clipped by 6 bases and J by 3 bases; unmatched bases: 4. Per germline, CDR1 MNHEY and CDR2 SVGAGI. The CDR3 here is CASRPTGGDYGYTF. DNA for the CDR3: TGTGCCAGCAGGCCGACAGGGGGCGACTATGGCTACACCTTC.

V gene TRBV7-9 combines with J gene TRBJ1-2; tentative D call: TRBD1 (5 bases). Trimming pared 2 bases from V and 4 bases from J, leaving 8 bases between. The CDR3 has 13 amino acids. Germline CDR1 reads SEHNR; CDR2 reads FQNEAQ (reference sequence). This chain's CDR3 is CASSLLGGYGYTF. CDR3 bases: TGTGCCAGCAGCTTATTGGGGGGCTATGGCTACACCTTC.

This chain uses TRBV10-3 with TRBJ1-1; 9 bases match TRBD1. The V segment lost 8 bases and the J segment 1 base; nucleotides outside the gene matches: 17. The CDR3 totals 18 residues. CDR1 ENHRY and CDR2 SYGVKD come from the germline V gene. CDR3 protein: CAIRPSLPGQGWNTEAFF. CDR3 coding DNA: TGTGCCATCCGCCCCTCCCTACCGGGACAGGGATGGAACACTGAAGCTTTCTTT.

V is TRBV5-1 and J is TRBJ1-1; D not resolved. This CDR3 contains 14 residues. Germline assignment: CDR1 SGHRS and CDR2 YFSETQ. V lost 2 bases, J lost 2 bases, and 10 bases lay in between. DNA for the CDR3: TGCGCCAGCAGCTTTGTGATGCGTAACACTGAAGCTTTCTTT. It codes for CASSFVMRNTEAFF.

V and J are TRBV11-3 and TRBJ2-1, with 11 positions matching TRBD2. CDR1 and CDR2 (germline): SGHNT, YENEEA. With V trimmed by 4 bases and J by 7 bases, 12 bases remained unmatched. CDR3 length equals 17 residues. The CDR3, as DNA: TGTGCCAGCAGCTCGGGACTAGCGGTCCCACCCTGGAATGAGCAGTTCTTC. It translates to CASSSGLAVPPWNEQFF.

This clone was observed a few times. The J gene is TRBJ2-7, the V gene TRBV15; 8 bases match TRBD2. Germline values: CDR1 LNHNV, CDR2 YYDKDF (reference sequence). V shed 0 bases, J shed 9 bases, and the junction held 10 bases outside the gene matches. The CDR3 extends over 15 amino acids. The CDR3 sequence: CATSRDRTSLDRQYF. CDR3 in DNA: TGTGCCACCAGCAGAGATCGGACTAGCTTGGATCGGCAGTACTTC.

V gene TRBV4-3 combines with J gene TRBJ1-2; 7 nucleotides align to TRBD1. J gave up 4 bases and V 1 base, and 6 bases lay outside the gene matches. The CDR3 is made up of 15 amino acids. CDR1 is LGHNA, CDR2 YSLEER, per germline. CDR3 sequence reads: CASSQGDSHSYGYTF. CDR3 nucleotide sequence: TGCGCCAGCAGCCAAGGGGACAGCCACTCCTATGGCTACACCTTC.

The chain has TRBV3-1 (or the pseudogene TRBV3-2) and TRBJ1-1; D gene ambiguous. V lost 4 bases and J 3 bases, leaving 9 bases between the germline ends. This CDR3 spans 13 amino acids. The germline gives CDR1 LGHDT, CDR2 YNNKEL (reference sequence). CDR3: CASSLEVDTEAFF. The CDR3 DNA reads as TGTGCCAGCAGCCTTGAGGTGGACACTGAAGCTTTCTTT.

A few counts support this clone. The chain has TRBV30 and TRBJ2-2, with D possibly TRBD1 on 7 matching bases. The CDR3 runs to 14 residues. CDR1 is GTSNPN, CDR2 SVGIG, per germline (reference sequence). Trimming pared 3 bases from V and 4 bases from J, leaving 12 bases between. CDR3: CAWRRQGGTGELFF. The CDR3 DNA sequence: TGTGCCTGGAGGCGGCAGGGGGGCACCGGGGAGCTGTTTTTT. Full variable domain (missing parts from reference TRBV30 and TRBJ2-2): SQTIHQWPATLVQPVGSPLSLECTVEGTSNPNLYWYRQAAGRGLQLLFYSVGIGQISSEVPQNLSASRPQDRQFILSSKKLLLSDSGFYLCAWRRQGGTGELFFGEGSRLTVL.

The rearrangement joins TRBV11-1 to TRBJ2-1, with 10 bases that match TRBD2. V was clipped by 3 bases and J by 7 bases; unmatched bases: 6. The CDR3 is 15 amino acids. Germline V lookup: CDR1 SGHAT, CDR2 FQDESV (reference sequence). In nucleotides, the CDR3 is TGTGCCAGCAGCTTCATTCTAGCGGGGGATAATGAGCAGTTCTTC. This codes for CASSFILAGDNEQFF.

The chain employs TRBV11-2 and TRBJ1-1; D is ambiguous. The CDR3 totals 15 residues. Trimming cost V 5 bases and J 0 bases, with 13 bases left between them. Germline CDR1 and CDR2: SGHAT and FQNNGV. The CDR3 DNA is TGTGCCAGCAGCCCGAGGGAGCTCATGAACACTGAAGCTTTCTTT. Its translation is CASSPRELMNTEAFF.

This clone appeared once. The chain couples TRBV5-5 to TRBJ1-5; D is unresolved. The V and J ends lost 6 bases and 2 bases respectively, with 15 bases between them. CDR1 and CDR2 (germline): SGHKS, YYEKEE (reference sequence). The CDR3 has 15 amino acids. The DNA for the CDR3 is TGTGCCAGCACCTCATCGGCGGGTGGCAATCAGCCCCAGCATTTT. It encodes CASTSSAGGNQPQHF. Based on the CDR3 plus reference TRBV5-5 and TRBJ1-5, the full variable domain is DAGVTQSPTHLIKTRGQQVTLRCSPISGHKSVSWYQQVLGQGPQFIFQYYEKEERGRGNFPDRFSARQFPNYSSELNVNALLLGDSALYLCASTSSAGGNQPQHFGDGTRLSIL.

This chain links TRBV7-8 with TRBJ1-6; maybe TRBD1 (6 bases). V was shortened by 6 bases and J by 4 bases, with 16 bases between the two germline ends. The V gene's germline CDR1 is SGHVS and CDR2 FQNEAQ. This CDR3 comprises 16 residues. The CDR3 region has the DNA TGTGCCAGCAGGGGGGGGCGAGGGAATTATAATTCACCCCTCCACTTT. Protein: CASRGGRGNYNSPLHF. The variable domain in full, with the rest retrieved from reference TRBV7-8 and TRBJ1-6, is GAGVSQSPRYKVAKRGQDVALRCDPISGHVSLFWYQQALGQGPEFLTYFQNEAQLDKSGLPSDRFFAERPEGSVSTLKIQRTQQEDSAVYLCASRGGRGNYNSPLHFGNGTRLTVT.

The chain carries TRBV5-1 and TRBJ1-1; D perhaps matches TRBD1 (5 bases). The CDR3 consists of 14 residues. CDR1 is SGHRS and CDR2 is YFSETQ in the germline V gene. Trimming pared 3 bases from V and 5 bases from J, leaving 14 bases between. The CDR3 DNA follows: TGCGCCAGCAGCTCTCCCGGAGGGGAGACTGAAGCTTTCTTT. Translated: CASSSPGGETEAFF.

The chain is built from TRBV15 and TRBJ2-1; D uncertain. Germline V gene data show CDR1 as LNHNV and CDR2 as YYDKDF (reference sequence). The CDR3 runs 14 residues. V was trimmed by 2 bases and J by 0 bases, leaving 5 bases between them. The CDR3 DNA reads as TGTGCCACCAGCAGACAGTACTCCTACAATGAGCAGTTCTTC. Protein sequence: CATSRQYSYNEQFF.